These 31 T cell receptor beta chains originate from one sample sequenced in a study of radiation and T cells in renal cell carcinoma. Indicated treatment: 15 Gy SBRT to primary tumor, nephrectomy 4 weeks later. Data came from immunoSEQ multiplex PCR; TCRdb stores just in-frame clones and leaves some out. The table records almost 20,000 clones, just over 60% of them present only once. The material sequenced was tumor tissue, taken from a patient whose treatment included radiotherapy and nephrectomy. These receptors all stem from an older woman with renal cell carcinoma.

This sequence joins TRBV9 and TRBJ1-1, with a weak D call TRBD1 (5 bases). With 5 bases removed from V and 5 bases from J, the gap between germline ends came to 10 bases. This CDR3 has 12 amino acids. CDR1 is SGDLS and CDR2 is YYNGEE in the germline V gene. The CDR3, as DNA: TGTGCCAGCAGTTTCGGGGGAACTGAAGCTTTCTTT. Amino acids: CASSFGGTEAFF.

Concerning this clone: This specimen includes other DNA sequences encoding the same CDR3. This chain uses TRBV2 with TRBJ1-2, with 11 bases fitting TRBD1. V lost 6 bases and J lost 7; bases outside the gene matches: 7. This CDR3 has 14 amino acids. Per the germline V gene, CDR1 is SNHLY and CDR2 is FYNNEI. The CDR3, as DNA: TGTGCCAGCAGGGTAGGACAGGGGGCCGCTGGCTACACCTTC. It codes for CASRVGQGAAGYTF.

The chain employs TRBV5-5 and TRBJ2-5; D might be TRBD1 (5 bases). With 3 bases removed from V and 5 bases from J, the gap between germline ends came to 14 bases. Germline-derived CDR1 and CDR2 are SGHKS and YYEKEE (reference sequence). This CDR3 has 14 residues. The CDR3 protein is CASSWTSPTETQYF. CDR3 DNA: TGTGCCAGCAGCTGGACATCCCCCACGGAGACCCAGTACTTC. The variable domain in full, completed from reference TRBV5-5 and TRBJ2-5, reads DAGVTQSPTHLIKTRGQQVTLRCSPISGHKSVSWYQQVLGQGPQFIFQYYEKEERGRGNFPDRFSARQFPNYSSELNVNALLLGDSALYLCASSWTSPTETQYFGPGTRLLVL.

The chain is built from TRBV5-1 and TRBJ2-3, with D possibly TRBD2 on 7 matching bases. Per germline, CDR1 SGHRS and CDR2 YFSETQ. The CDR3 runs to 14 residues. V was pared by 4 bases and J by 9 bases, with 18 bases between. CDR3 loop: CASSPGGGVGTQYF. In DNA form, the CDR3 reads TGCGCCAGCAGCCCCGGAGGGGGGGTAGGGACGCAGTATTTT.

This sequence joins TRBV5-1 and TRBJ1-1; D unresolved. The CDR3 has 15 residues. Germline V CDR1 and CDR2: SGHRS, YFSETQ. Trimming stripped 0 bases from V and 10 bases from J, with 19 bases between. Written as DNA, the CDR3 is TGCGCCAGCAGCTTGGCCCAGGTAGGAGCCGGCGGAGCTTTCTTT. Protein sequence: CASSLAQVGAGGAFF.

The chain links TRBV11-2 to TRBJ1-3; D gene unclear. V was shortened by 1 base and J by 4 bases, with 11 bases between the two germline ends. Germline V gives CDR1 SGHAT, CDR2 FQNNGV. The CDR3 is 15 amino acids. As DNA, the CDR3 is TGTGCCAGCAGCTTAGGGATGGGTACCGGAAACACCATATATTTT. This gives the protein CASSLGMGTGNTIYF.

The chain joins TRBV6-1 to TRBJ2-7; D is unclear. CDR1 and CDR2 from the germline V gene are MNHNS and SASEGT. The ends were cut back, 4 bases at V and 2 bases at J, with 3 bases in the middle. The length of the CDR3 is 11 residues. CDR3 protein: CASSAAYEQYF. The CDR3 DNA reads TGTGCCAGCAGTGCGGCCTACGAGCAGTACTTC.

A few counts support this clone. The V and J genes are TRBV7-2 and TRBJ1-2, with a weak D call TRBD1 (6 bases). V lost 3 bases to trimming and J lost 6 bases, with 8 bases between them. The CDR3 is 12 amino acids. Looked up from germline, CDR1 is SGHTA and CDR2 is FQGNSA. The CDR3 is CASSFRTDGYTF. CDR3 DNA: TGTGCCAGCAGCTTCCGGACAGATGGCTACACCTTC.

The V call is TRBV11-1, the J call TRBJ2-3; TRBD2 matches at 12 bases. J lost 3 bases, V lost 3 bases, and 4 bases had no gene match. Germline assignment: CDR1 SGHAT and CDR2 FQDESV (reference sequence). The CDR3 runs to 16 residues. The CDR3 sequence is CASSFSTSGGTDTQYF. The CDR3 DNA follows: TGTGCCAGCAGCTTTTCGACTAGCGGGGGTACAGATACGCAGTATTTT.

J is TRBJ1-2 and V is TRBV5-3, with 7 bases identical to TRBD1. TRBV5-3 is recorded as an ORF, its role being uncertain. Losses at the gene ends were 0 bases for V and 0 bases for J; bases not matched to a gene: 8. The CDR3 spans 17 residues. This CDR3 is CARSLGRDRRTNYGYTF. In DNA, the CDR3 is TGTGCCAGAAGCTTGGGCCGGGACAGAAGGACTAACTATGGCTACACCTTC.

The chain employs TRBV7-6 and TRBJ1-6, with 7 nucleotides matching TRBD1. The J segment lost 9 bases and the V segment lost 4 bases, leaving 15 bases of the junction unmatched. Looked up from germline, CDR1 is SGHVS and CDR2 is FNYEAQ. The CDR3 is 17 amino acids. CDR3 DNA sequence: TGTGCCAGCAGCTCCCACGATCAGGGGGGCTCTAGTTCACCCCTCCACTTT. Its protein is CASSSHDQGGSSSPLHF.

V and J are TRBV25-1 and TRBJ1-5; D may be TRBD1 (6 bases). Germline V lookup: CDR1 MGHDK, CDR2 SYGVNS. This CDR3 region has 15 residues. The V end lost 4 bases, the J end lost 2 bases, and 12 bases lay between the germline ends. The CDR3 spells CASSAFDRRNQPQHF. CDR3 nucleotide sequence: TGTGCCAGCAGTGCCTTTGACAGGCGCAATCAGCCCCAGCATTTT.

CDR3 DNA: TGTGCCACCCCGTCGGAGGGTGGGGTTAAGCGGGGCTACACCTTC. It is translated as CATPSEGGVKRGYTF. The chain combines TRBV28 with TRBJ1-2; D is ambiguous. This CDR3 has 15 amino acids. V gave up 10 bases and J gave up 8 bases, with 26 bases separating them. Germline-derived CDR1 and CDR2 are MDHEN and SYDVKM.

The chain uses TRBV7-8 and TRBJ1-3; D may be TRBD1 (6 bases). The germline V gene has CDR1 SGHVS and CDR2 FQNEAQ. The CDR3 runs to 14 residues. V was shortened by 5 bases and J by 7 bases, with 15 bases between the two germline ends. The CDR3 protein is CASSDGGATNTIYF. Written as DNA, the CDR3 is TGTGCCAGCAGCGACGGGGGGGCGACCAACACCATATATTTT.

The rearrangement uses TRBV4-2 and TRBJ1-1, with D unclear. Germline loops: CDR1 LGHNA, CDR2 YNFKEQ. CDR3 length equals 15 residues. The V and J ends lost 5 bases and 1 base respectively, with 14 bases between them. CDR3: CASSLIGQTNTEAFF. The CDR3 nucleotides are TGTGCCAGCAGCTTGATAGGTCAGACGAACACTGAAGCTTTCTTT.

This sequence joins TRBV5-6 and TRBJ1-2; 9 bases map to TRBD1. The V gene end was trimmed by 6 bases and the J gene end by 1 base; junction bases not matched to a gene: 7. This CDR3 is built from 15 residues. Germline lookup yields CDR1 SGHDT and CDR2 YYEEEE. The DNA of the CDR3 is TGTGCCAGCAAGTGGGGGACAGGGAATAACTATGGCTACACCTTC. Translated, it gives CASKWGTGNNYGYTF.

CDR3 loop: CASSQEYGQVTTYEQYF. DNA of the CDR3: TGCGCCAGCAGCCAAGAATACGGACAGGTCACTACCTACGAGCAGTACTTC. The genes are TRBV4-3 and TRBJ2-7, with 7 bases lining up with TRBD1. Per the germline V gene, CDR1 is LGHNA and CDR2 is YSLEER. CDR3 length: 17 residues. With V trimmed by 0 bases and J by 2 bases, 10 bases remained unmatched.

The V gene is TRBV28, the J gene TRBJ1-2, with TRBD1 matching over 7 bases. Germline CDR1 is MDHEN and CDR2 is SYDVKM. After removal of 6 bases from V and 2 bases from J, the junction contained 6 bases not matched to a gene. CDR3 length equals 14 residues. CDR3 region: CASRGLTGNYGYTF. The CDR3 DNA follows: TGTGCCAGCAGGGGATTGACAGGGAACTATGGCTACACCTTC.

The genes are TRBV6-1 and TRBJ2-7; TRBD1 matches 10 bases. CDR1 MNHNS and CDR2 SASEGT come from the germline V gene. This CDR3 is 14 amino acids long. The V and J ends lost 6 bases and 2 bases, in that order; junction bases with no gene match: 4. This chain's CDR3 is CASSAGTGAYEQYF. In DNA, the CDR3 is TGTGCCAGCAGCGCCGGGACAGGGGCCTACGAGCAGTACTTC.

V and J are TRBV6-4 and TRBJ1-2, with D tentatively TRBD1 (5 bases). The CDR3 sequence is 15 residues long. With 5 bases removed from V and 4 bases from J, the gap between germline ends came to 17 bases. Germline-derived CDR1 and CDR2 are MRHNA and SNTAGT. CDR3 DNA sequence: TGTGCCAGCAGTTCAGAACCGGGGCAGTCCTATGGCTACACCTTC. Its translation: CASSSEPGQSYGYTF.

V and J are TRBV15 and TRBJ2-5; 14 nucleotides line up with TRBD2. CDR3 size: 16 residues. Per the germline V gene, CDR1 is LNHNV and CDR2 is YYDKDF (reference sequence). The V and J ends lost 5 bases and 4 bases, in that order; junction bases with no gene match: 6. The CDR3 loop is CATSSGTSGGRETQYF. DNA of the CDR3: TGTGCCACCAGCTCCGGGACTAGCGGGGGAAGAGAGACCCAGTACTTC.

This clone was detected once. The chain recombines TRBV13 with TRBJ1-1; TRBD1 matches at 7 bases. The CDR3 contains 13 residues. Germline V CDR1 and CDR2: PRHDT, FYEKMQ (reference sequence). V was clipped by 4 bases and J by 2 bases; unmatched bases: 1. The CDR3 bases are TGTGCCAGCAGCTACAGGGGTAACACTGAAGCTTTCTTT. Its protein is CASSYRGNTEAFF.

The table lists this clone with a count of one. The rearrangement uses TRBV5-1 and TRBJ2-7; D is ambiguous. CDR1 is SGHRS and CDR2 is YFSETQ in the germline V gene. The CDR3 runs to 14 residues. The V end was cut by 1 base, the J end by 0 bases, with 8 bases between. CDR3 DNA sequence: TGCGCCAGCAGCTTGCTTGGTCCCTCCTACGAGCAGTACTTC. Translation gives CASSLLGPSYEQYF.

V usage is TRBV28 and J usage is TRBJ2-2; no reliable D call. This CDR3 comprises 15 residues. Trimming pared 5 bases from V and 0 bases from J, leaving 10 bases between. Germline V gene sequence: CDR1 MDHEN, CDR2 SYDVKM. The CDR3 loop is CASSPGPSNTGELFF. CDR3 bases: TGTGCCAGCAGTCCCGGACCGTCGAACACCGGGGAGCTGTTTTTT. Filled out from reference TRBV28 and TRBJ2-2, the complete variable domain reads DVKVTQSSRYLVKRTGEKVFLECVQDMDHENMFWYRQDPGLGLRLIYFSYDVKMKEKGDIPEGYSVSREKKERFSLILESASTNQTSMYLCASSPGPSNTGELFFGEGSRLTVL.

V gene TRBV6-5 combines with J gene TRBJ1-1; no definite D call. The ends were cut back, 2 bases at V and 0 bases at J, with 4 bases in the middle. The CDR3 is made up of 13 amino acids. Germline V gene lookup returns CDR1 MNHEY and CDR2 SVGAGI. The CDR3 coding sequence is TGTGCCAGCAGTTACGCAATGAACACTGAAGCTTTCTTT. The encoded protein is CASSYAMNTEAFF.

The chain has TRBV2 and TRBJ2-5; the match to TRBD2 covers 8 bases. V was pared by 6 bases and J by 5 bases, with 8 bases of the junction left unmatched. CDR3 size: 14 residues. Germline CDR1 reads SNHLY; CDR2 reads FYNNEI. In DNA, the CDR3 is TGTGCCAGCAGGATTCCGGGGGGGAAGGAGACCCAGTACTTC. It yields the protein CASRIPGGKETQYF.

The V call is TRBV7-3, the J call TRBJ1-4; tentatively, D is TRBD1 (5 bases). The germline V and J ends were trimmed by 5 bases and 7 bases, with 17 bases remaining between them. From germline, CDR1 is SGHTA and CDR2 FQGTGA. The CDR3 loop spans 15 amino acids. CDR3 nucleotides: TGTGCCAGCAGCCCGAATGGCATGGGGGGTGAAAAACTGTTTTTT. The encoded protein is CASSPNGMGGEKLFF.

This clone turned up a few times. This chain connects TRBV2 to TRBJ1-4; D uncertain. CDR3 length: 15 amino acids. Germline V lookup: CDR1 SNHLY, CDR2 FYNNEI. V dropped 2 bases and J dropped 5 bases, with 12 bases sitting between them. The CDR3 reads CASSEQDGENEKLFF. The CDR3 DNA reads as TGTGCCAGCAGTGAACAGGACGGCGAGAATGAAAAACTGTTTTTT. Combining the CDR3 with reference TRBV2 and TRBJ1-4 gives the whole variable domain EPEVTQTPSHQVTQMGQEVILRCVPISNHLYFYWYRQILGQKVEFLVSFYNNEISEKSEIFDDQFSVERPDGSNFTLKIRSTKLEDSAMYFCASSEQDGENEKLFFGSGTQLSVL.

The chain combines TRBV27 with TRBJ2-3; D is tentatively TRBD1 or TRBD2 (5 bases each). V was cut by 0 bases and J by 4 bases, with 8 bases left in between. Germline loops: CDR1 MNHEY, CDR2 SMNVEV (reference sequence). This CDR3 comprises 14 residues. The CDR3 region is CASSLSWGSDTQYF. The CDR3 DNA reads TGTGCCAGCAGTTTATCCTGGGGGTCAGATACGCAGTATTTT.

This clone is judged medium-sized (0.01 to 0.1%). J is TRBJ2-7 and V is TRBV6-5; perhaps TRBD2 as D (6 bases). V lost 2 bases to trimming and J lost 3 bases, with 11 bases between them. CDR3 size: 14 residues. Looked up from germline, CDR1 is MNHEY and CDR2 is SVGAGI. Here the CDR3 DNA reads TGTGCCAGCAGTTACCGGGGAGGCGTCTACGAGCAGTACTTC. It specifies CASSYRGGVYEQYF.

This chain connects TRBV7-8 to TRBJ2-1; D not certain. CDR1 SGHVS and CDR2 FQNEAQ come from the germline V gene. This CDR3 region has 15 residues. V was trimmed by 2 bases and J by 0 bases, leaving 8 bases between them. In nucleotides, the CDR3 is TGTGCCAGCAGCTTATCGCATACCTCCTACAATGAGCAGTTCTTC. It translates to CASSLSHTSYNEQFF.